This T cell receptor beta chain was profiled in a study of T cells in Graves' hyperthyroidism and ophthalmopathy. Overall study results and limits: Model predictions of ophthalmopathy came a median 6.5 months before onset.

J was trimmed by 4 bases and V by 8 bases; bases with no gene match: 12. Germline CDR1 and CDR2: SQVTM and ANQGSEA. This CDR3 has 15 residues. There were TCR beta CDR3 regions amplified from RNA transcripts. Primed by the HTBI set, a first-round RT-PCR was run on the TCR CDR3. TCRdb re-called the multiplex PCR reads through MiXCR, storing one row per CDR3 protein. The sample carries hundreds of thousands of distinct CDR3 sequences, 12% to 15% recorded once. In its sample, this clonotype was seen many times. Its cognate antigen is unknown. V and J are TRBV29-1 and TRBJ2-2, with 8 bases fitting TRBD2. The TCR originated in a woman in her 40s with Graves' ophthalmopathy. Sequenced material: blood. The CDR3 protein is CSLTGTRKLTGELFF. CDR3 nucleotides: TGCAGCTTAACCGGGACTAGGAAACTCACCGGGGAGCTGTTTTTT.